The next 5 T cell receptor beta chains were all read from a single sample in a study of T cells in localized non-small cell lung cancer. Clones were sequenced by immunoSEQ multiplex PCR, and TCRdb holds only the in-frame ones, with some missing. The sample yields about 2,000 clones, 25% to 30% seen once. The sample here was normal lung tissue next to the tumor, taken before any cancer treatment. All receptors come from an older male donor with stage II lung adenocarcinoma.

The sample holds a few counts of this clone. V usage is TRBV10-3 and J usage is TRBJ2-6; 7 bases fit TRBD1. The CDR3 totals 17 residues. Trimming took 3 bases from V and 0 from J; bases not matched to a gene: 5. CDR1 is ENHRY and CDR2 is SYGVKD in the germline V gene. The CDR3 sequence: CAISETGTDSGANVLTF. The CDR3 DNA reads TGTGCCATCAGTGAAACCGGGACAGACTCTGGGGCCAACGTCCTGACTTTC.

This chain's CDR3 is CASSWMAGPNEKLFF. CDR3 coding DNA: TGCGCCAGCAGCTGGATGGCAGGGCCTAATGAAAAACTGTTTTTT. The chain uses TRBV5-1 and TRBJ1-4; maybe TRBD1 (5 bases). The CDR3 length is 15 residues. V shed 3 bases and J shed 3 bases, with 12 bases lying between them. Germline V gene lookup returns CDR1 SGHRS and CDR2 YFSETQ.

The chain combines TRBV19 with TRBJ1-1; a possible D gene is TRBD1 (6 bases). V gave up 6 bases and J gave up 1 base, with 15 bases separating them. Germline CDR1 is LNHDA and CDR2 is SQIVND (reference sequence). The CDR3 is 15 amino acids. The chain's CDR3 is CASRSLGHKNTEAFF. Here the CDR3 DNA reads TGTGCCAGTAGATCCCTGGGACACAAGAACACTGAAGCTTTCTTT.

The chain is built from TRBV11-1 and TRBJ1-2; unclear D gene. Trimming shortened V by 3 bases and J by 2 bases, and 10 bases separated the two germline ends. Germline V lookup: CDR1 SGHAT, CDR2 FQDESV (reference sequence). The CDR3 is made up of 14 amino acids. CDR3: CASSFGPLNYGYTF. CDR3 nucleotides: TGTGCCAGCAGCTTCGGACCCCTCAACTATGGCTACACCTTC.

In DNA form, the CDR3 reads TGTGCCAGCAGGACGACGGGGACCTACGAGCAGTACTTC. This sequence encodes CASRTTGTYEQYF. The chain employs TRBV9 and TRBJ2-7; D is possibly TRBD2 (5 bases). Germline lookup yields CDR1 SGDLS and CDR2 YYNGEE. The CDR3 extends over 13 amino acids. The V end lost 5 bases, the J end lost 2 bases, and 11 bases lay between the germline ends.